This T cell receptor (beta chain) was captured by sequencing in a study of shared clonotypes between healthy human individuals. Study summary: A couple of women and three men aged 18 to 49 made up the donors. Per-donor plates numbered three CD4 naive, three CD4 memory, two CD8 naive and one CD8 memory.

CD45RO-negative, CCR7-positively selected cells formed the naive CD8 fraction, excluding terminally differentiated effector memory CD45RA+ cells. All donors qualified as healthy HIV-negative adults and had experienced no recent acute infections or vaccinations. Once extracted for a subset, genomic DNA was divided evenly among several immunoSEQ plates. Clones were sequenced by immunoSEQ multiplex PCR, and TCRdb holds only the in-frame ones, with some missing. This sample yields hundreds of thousands of clones, of which roughly 96% are seen a single time; over 0.095% belongs to the top ten. Between the trimmed V and J ends, which lost 5 bases and 0 bases, there was a span of 10 bases. CDR1 is SEHNR, CDR2 FQNEAQ, per germline (reference sequence). This CDR3 region has 15 residues.

The clonotype was recovered from a woman aged 30 to 39 in good health. This chain joins TRBV7-9 and TRBJ2-2; D might be TRBD2 (5 bases). The sample comprised naive CD8+ T cells sorted from blood. The CDR3 protein is CASSERISNTGELFF. The CDR3 region has the DNA TGTGCCAGCAGCGAGCGGATATCGAACACCGGGGAGCTGTTTTTT. Combining the CDR3 with reference TRBV7-9 and TRBJ2-2 gives the whole variable domain DTGVSQNPRHKITKRGQNVTFRCDPISEHNRLYWYRQTLGQGPEFLTYFQNEAQLEKSRLLSDRFSAERPKGSFSTLEIQRTEQGDSAMYLCASSERISNTGELFFGEGSRLTVL.